This TCR beta chain was obtained from a study of vaccination and CD4 T cells after COVID-19. With the Oncomine TCR Beta short-read assay, DNA from cultured CD4+ T cells was sequenced. TCRdb independently ran MiXCR on the PCR reads; one entry per CDR3 protein. The table shows 11,000 or so distinct CDR3 sequences, with around 44% occurring only once. A remark on this clonotype: Antigen unknown.

Treatment reported: approximately 10-day PBMC culture with coronavirus spike peptide pools or control peptides (ViraFEST assay). The sequencing sample was made of CD4+ T cells from blood, cultured in vitro. The clonotype originates from a human donor who had recovered from COVID-19.

CDR3 sequence (DNA): TGTGCCAGCAGTTACACACAGAGTGAAGCTTTCTTT. It translates to CASSYTQSEAFF. J is TRBJ1-1 and V is TRBV6-5; the D is unclear. CDR3 length equals 12 residues. Trimming pared 2 bases from V and 7 bases from J, leaving 8 bases between. Germline V CDR1 and CDR2: MNHEY, SVGAGI.